Included here is one T cell receptor beta chain sequence, with context. The antigen is not known. A single base separates this from a much larger clone, so it may be a read error. The sample originates from a study of glioma-infiltrating T cells. Findings and caveats of the study: Only very few CDR3 sequences appeared in both tissue and blood. Non-neoplastic patients had below-expected tissue-blood divergence, while all gliomas exceeded expectation.

V shed 8 bases and J 2 bases; nucleotides not matched to a gene: 11. The germline CDR1 and CDR2 sequences are DFQATT and SNEGSKA (reference sequence). The CDR3 totals 16 residues. The iRepertoire nested amplicon-rescue multiplex PCR amplified TCR alpha and beta CDR3s from RNA. Input was about 85-450 ng of tissue mRNA or PBMC total RNA. TCRdb re-derived calls from the multiplex PCR reads in MiXCR, one entry per CDR3 protein. The sample carries roughly 130,000 distinct CDR3 sequences, more than 20% recorded once. The sample comprised glioma tissue, nonneoplastic brain tissue, or PBMCs (not recorded which). The rearrangement uses TRBV20-1 and TRBJ1-3, with TRBD1 matching 11 bases. This sequence originates from a human donor with low-grade glioma or glioblastoma, undergoing nonglioma brain surgery, or in good health (not recorded which). For the CDR3, the DNA is TGCAGTTCCAGAGGGGGACAGGGGGAAACTGGAAACACCATATATTTT. It is translated as CSSRGGQGETGNTIYF.